These 26 T cell receptor beta chains were all obtained from the same sample, sequenced in a study of identical twins (dated by TCRdb to between 2015 and 2016). The library was prepared using 5' RACE. Sequencing took place on an Illumina HiSeq 2000. TCRdb ran its own pipeline on the public reads, namely fastp trimming at Q25 and MiXCR clone calling, and kept in-frame beta chains. Each CDR3 protein appears once, grouped with its most common genes and DNA. This sample is represented by some 1,600,000 distinct CDR3 sequences; about 32% of them were singletons. The ten largest clones take up about 0.25% of the sample. Sequencing input: cord blood. These receptors were collected from a newborn girl in good health.

The J gene is TRBJ2-1, the V gene TRBV20-1; unclear D gene. This CDR3 region has 13 residues. Per the germline V gene, CDR1 is DFQATT and CDR2 is SNEGSKA (reference sequence). Trimming removed 4 bases from V and 6 bases from J, with 13 bases in between. Here the CDR3 reads CSATVTWGNEQFF. CDR3 coding DNA: TGCAGTGCTACCGTGACATGGGGCAATGAGCAGTTCTTC.

The gene calls are TRBV20-1 and TRBJ2-4, with 12 bases fitting TRBD2. CDR3 length equals 16 residues. Per the germline V gene, CDR1 is DFQATT and CDR2 is SNEGSKA (reference sequence). Trimming cost V 6 bases and J 0 bases; bases outside gene matches: 6. As DNA, the CDR3 is TGCAGTGCCCCCCTAGCGGGAGGGCTAGCCAAAAACATTCAGTACTTC. Translating it yields CSAPLAGGLAKNIQYF.

CDR3 sequence reads: CASRPRDRGPRIGYTF. Written as DNA, the CDR3 is TGTGCCAGCAGACCGAGGGACAGGGGACCGCGGATAGGCTACACCTTC. The gene calls are TRBV28 and TRBJ1-2, with TRBD1 matching over 10 bases. From germline, CDR1 is MDHEN and CDR2 SYDVKM. The CDR3 loop spans 16 amino acids. Unmatched junction bases numbered 15, after V lost 6 bases and J lost 8 bases.

This clonotype was counted between two and nine times. The genes are TRBV4-1 and TRBJ1-5, with TRBD1 matching over 7 bases. Germline V gene lookup returns CDR1 MGHRA and CDR2 YSYEKL. V dropped 2 bases and J dropped 3; count of bases not matched to a gene: 4. The CDR3 has 15 amino acids. The DNA for the CDR3 is TGCGCCAGCAGCCAACCTGACAGGGACAATCAGCCCCAGCATTTT. This sequence encodes CASSQPDRDNQPQHF.

This chain joins TRBV7-2 and TRBJ2-1; the D gene is possibly TRBD2 (6 bases). Trimming removed 1 base from V and 0 bases from J, with 16 bases in between. The CDR3 runs to 18 residues. CDR1 SGHTA and CDR2 FQGNSA come from the germline V gene. The DNA of the CDR3 is TGTGCCAGCAGCTTAGTTGTAGCGGCGCCCAGCTCCTACAATGAGCAGTTCTTC. Protein: CASSLVVAAPSSYNEQFF.

This clonotype was found many times. The chain is built from TRBV27 and TRBJ2-3; D is perhaps TRBD1 or TRBD2 (5 bases each). The V end was cut by 3 bases, the J end by 2 bases, with 12 bases between. In germline, CDR1 is MNHEY, CDR2 SMNVEV (reference sequence). This CDR3 is 15 amino acids long. CDR3 sequence (DNA): TGTGCCAGCAGTTTCACGGGGCGGAACACAGATACGCAGTATTTT. Its translation: CASSFTGRNTDTQYF.

This clonotype turned up a few times. This chain uses TRBV6-6 with TRBJ2-7, with unresolved D. The germline V gene encodes CDR1 MNHNY and CDR2 SVGAGI (reference sequence). This CDR3 is built from 15 residues. The V end lost 0 bases, the J end lost 2 bases, and 11 bases lay between the germline ends. The CDR3 sequence: CASSYSPGSPYEQYF. CDR3 nucleotides: TGTGCCAGCAGTTACTCACCCGGGTCCCCCTACGAGCAGTACTTC.

The chain links TRBV10-3 to TRBJ1-2; maybe TRBD1 (5 bases). V lost 4 bases and J 8 bases, leaving 17 bases between the germline ends. The V gene's germline CDR1 is ENHRY and CDR2 SYGVKD. This CDR3 has 14 residues. The CDR3 DNA reads TGTGCCATCAGTGGGAGTTTCAGGGCGTTCGGCTACACCTTC. Encoded protein: CAISGSFRAFGYTF.

This chain uses TRBV2 with TRBJ2-5; D gene ambiguous. Trimming removed 0 bases from V and 5 bases from J, with 16 bases in between. This CDR3 is 16 amino acids long. Per the germline V gene, CDR1 is SNHLY and CDR2 is FYNNEI. The CDR3 bases are TGTGCCAGCAGTGAAGCGCGTCTTGTTGTCAGGGAGACCCAGTACTTC. This sequence encodes CASSEARLVVRETQYF.

Many counts were recorded for this clonotype. The chain links TRBV20-1 to TRBJ1-2, with D perhaps TRBD1 (5 bases). Trimming took off 4 bases at V and 0 bases at J, with 15 bases between the two ends. Germline V gene data show CDR1 as DFQATT and CDR2 as SNEGSKA (reference sequence). The CDR3 loop spans 15 amino acids. CDR3: CSATVKGLSNYGYTF. In DNA, the CDR3 is TGCAGTGCTACTGTAAAGGGGCTCTCTAACTATGGCTACACCTTC.

The sample holds a few counts of this clonotype. The chain couples TRBV6-1 to TRBJ2-3, with TRBD2 identical over 12 bases. This CDR3 is 14 amino acids long. The germline V gene encodes CDR1 MNHNS and CDR2 SASEGT. The DNA for the CDR3 is TGTCCCACGACTAGCGGGAGTCGTTTGAATACGCAGTATTTT. Its protein is CPTTSGSRLNTQYF.

The chain has TRBV4-2 and TRBJ2-4, with 9 nucleotides matching TRBD1. Germline CDR1 LGHNA, CDR2 YNFKEQ. This CDR3 comprises 14 residues. Trimming cost V 0 bases and J 14 bases; bases outside gene matches: 8. CDR3 bases: TGTGCCAGCAGCCAAGACCCCCGGGACAGGGAAGAGTACTTC. Residues: CASSQDPRDREEYF.

At least ten counts were recorded for this clonotype. The chain couples TRBV20-1 to TRBJ2-3; 9 bases are shared with TRBD2. The germline CDR1 and CDR2 sequences are DFQATT and SNEGSKA (reference sequence). J lost 1 base, V lost 1 base, and 0 bases had no gene match. The CDR3 is made up of 14 amino acids. The CDR3 here is CSARVAGGTDTQYF. CDR3 coding DNA: TGCAGTGCTAGAGTAGCGGGGGGCACAGATACGCAGTATTTT.

The chain employs TRBV4-2 and TRBJ2-1, with TRBD2 as a possible D gene (6 bases). The CDR3 contains 15 residues. V dropped 1 base and J dropped 0 bases, with 7 bases sitting between them. Germline CDR1 LGHNA, CDR2 YNFKEQ. The CDR3 DNA reads as TGTGCCAGCAGCCAAGGGGACTTCTCCTACAATGAGCAGTTCTTC. This gives the protein CASSQGDFSYNEQFF.

This clonotype was counted once. The chain carries TRBV7-9 and TRBJ2-1; 14 bases line up with TRBD2. The CDR3 is 16 residues long. Looked up from germline, CDR1 is SEHNR and CDR2 is FQNEAQ (reference sequence). V trimming: 6 bases; J trimming: 5 bases; junction bases outside the gene matches: 6. The CDR3 sequence: CASRGRLAGGDNEQFF. The CDR3 DNA is TGTGCCAGCAGAGGGAGACTAGCGGGAGGGGACAATGAGCAGTTCTTC.

The gene calls are TRBV10-3 and TRBJ2-3; 11 nucleotides align to TRBD1. The CDR3 covers 16 residues. V lost 8 bases, J lost 1 base, and 8 bases stayed unmatched. CDR1 and CDR2 from the germline V gene are ENHRY and SYGVKD. CDR3 in amino acids: CAIRSGTGGGTDTQYF. The DNA for the CDR3 is TGTGCCATCCGATCCGGGACAGGGGGGGGCACAGATACGCAGTATTTT.

V gene TRBV20-1 combines with J gene TRBJ2-1; maybe TRBD2 (7 bases). The J call may be wrong; the DNA end is better matched by TRBJ2-7. The germline gives CDR1 DFQATT, CDR2 SNEGSKA (reference sequence). This CDR3 is built from 14 residues. CDR3 coding DNA: TGCAGTGCTAGAGGGCCGGGGGGCCTCAATGAGCAGTACTTC. Encoded protein: CSARGPGGLNEQYF.

This clonotype has a handful of counts. V and J are TRBV20-1 and TRBJ1-6; D perhaps matches TRBD1 (6 bases). The CDR3 is 15 amino acids. Germline CDR1 and CDR2: DFQATT and SNEGSKA (reference sequence). V gave up 0 bases and J gave up 7 bases, with 13 bases separating them. This CDR3 reads CSAREGAHGNSPLHF. Here the CDR3 DNA reads TGCAGTGCTAGAGAGGGGGCCCACGGCAATTCACCCCTCCACTTT.

This clonotype turned up a few times. The chain links TRBV29-1 to TRBJ2-5; 10 bases align to TRBD2. The V and J ends lost 2 bases and 4 bases, in that order; junction bases with no gene match: 10. CDR1 is SQVTM, CDR2 ANQGSEA, per germline. CDR3 length: 16 residues. In DNA form, the CDR3 reads TGCAGCGTTGAATCGTCTAGCGGGAGTCCGGGAGAGACCCAGTACTTC. Its protein product is CSVESSSGSPGETQYF.

The genes are TRBV4-1 and TRBJ1-5, with D perhaps matching TRBD1 (5 bases). Germline loops: CDR1 MGHRA, CDR2 YSYEKL. V was trimmed by 8 bases and J by 4 bases, leaving 18 bases between them. There are 15 residues in the CDR3. The CDR3 DNA reads TGCGCCAGCGGAAGGACACCTACGGCGAATCAGCCCCAGCATTTT. It encodes CASGRTPTANQPQHF.

V is TRBV7-8 and J is TRBJ1-2; no clear D. Germline lookup yields CDR1 SGHVS and CDR2 FQNEAQ. V lost 5 bases to trimming and J lost 7 bases, with 17 bases between them. The CDR3 runs to 14 residues. CDR3 sequence reads: CASSPKEAVGGYTF. The CDR3 DNA reads as TGTGCCAGCAGCCCTAAGGAGGCGGTTGGTGGCTACACCTTC.

This clonotype was counted a few times. The chain employs TRBV6-2 or TRBV6-3 and TRBJ2-2; D gene ambiguous. V lost 0 bases, J lost 6 bases, and 11 bases lay in between. The CDR3 loop spans 15 amino acids. Germline assignment: CDR1 MNHEY and CDR2 SVGEGT. The CDR3 bases are TGTGCCAGCAGTTACTCGATCCCAAGGGCCGGGGAGCTGTTTTTT. Residues: CASSYSIPRAGELFF.

The chain recombines TRBV9 with TRBJ1-2; no clear D gene. The CDR3 sequence is 15 residues long. The ends were cut back, 3 bases at V and 7 bases at J, with 19 bases in the middle. Germline V gene sequence: CDR1 SGDLS, CDR2 YYNGEE. Written as DNA, the CDR3 is TGTGCCAGCAGCGCCCCCGAGACGCGGGTGGGTGGCTACACCTTC. As protein: CASSAPETRVGGYTF.

At least ten counts were recorded for this clonotype. The chain carries TRBV24-1 and TRBJ2-1, with 8 bases that match TRBD2. The J segment lost 6 bases and the V segment lost 5 bases, leaving 8 bases of the junction unmatched. Per germline, CDR1 KGHDR and CDR2 SFDVKD. The CDR3 loop spans 15 amino acids. The CDR3 sequence: CATSGSSGSPNEQFF. CDR3 DNA sequence: TGTGCCACCAGTGGTTCCAGCGGGAGTCCCAATGAGCAGTTCTTC.

The table lists this clonotype with a few counts. The rearrangement uses TRBV20-1 and TRBJ2-3, with D possibly matching TRBD1 (6 bases). Trimming shortened V by 1 base and J by 5 bases, and 13 bases separated the two germline ends. The CDR3 is 14 residues long. The germline gives CDR1 DFQATT, CDR2 SNEGSKA (reference sequence). This chain's CDR3 is CSARAAGVEDTQYF. The CDR3 DNA is TGCAGTGCTAGAGCTGCAGGGGTGGAAGATACGCAGTATTTT.

This sequence joins TRBV6-1 and TRBJ2-5, with D perhaps matching TRBD2 (6 bases). CDR1 MNHNS and CDR2 SASEGT come from the germline V gene. The CDR3 is 14 amino acids. V gave up 6 bases and J gave up 4 bases, with 15 bases separating them. The CDR3 spells CASSHSGALETQYF. The CDR3 nucleotides are TGTGCCAGCAGCCATAGCGGAGCCCTAGAGACCCAGTACTTC.